These T cell receptor beta chains were read from a single sample in a study of T cells in Graves' hyperthyroidism and ophthalmopathy. MiXCR, run by TCRdb on the multiplex PCR reads, gives a single entry per CDR3 protein. The sample shows approximately 620,000 distinct CDR3 sequences, approximately 15% of them seen only once. Sequencing was carried out using blood. These TCRs come from a woman aged 40 to 50 with Graves' ophthalmopathy. Each CDR3 is given with its conserved first and last residue. The order of the fields is J gene, D gene, clone size, V gene, CDR3 DNA, CDR3 protein. A D gene is named only where the DNA matches it firmly. Rows may omit the clone size; those that give it use once, few, many or a size class.

J: TRBJ2-7; D: TRBD1; size: NA; V: TRBV20-1; DNA: TGCAGTGCTTCTTCCGGGACAGACAAGCAGTACTTC; CDR3: CSASSGTDKQYF
J: TRBJ1-1; D: NA; size: few; V: TRBV25-1; DNA: TGTGCCAGCAGTGAAAGTCCCGGGGGGAACACTGAAGCTTTCTTT; CDR3: CASSESPGGNTEAFF
J: TRBJ2-5; D: NA; size: few; V: TRBV12-3/TRBV12-4; DNA: TGTGCCAGCAGTTTATTTCCAGAGACCCAGTACTTC; CDR3: CASSLFPETQYF
J: TRBJ1-1; D: NA; size: many; V: TRBV18; DNA: TGTGCCAGCTCCGCCGGGGAGGGGCACACTGAAGCTTTCTTT; CDR3: CASSAGEGHTEAFF
J: TRBJ2-7; D: TRBD2; size: many; V: TRBV28; DNA: TGTGCCAGCTGTACTAGCGGGATTTCCTACGAGCAGTACTTC; CDR3: CASCTSGISYEQYF
J: TRBJ2-2; D: NA; size: NA; V: TRBV3-1; DNA: TGTGCCAGCAGCTCCCCGGGACATCCCACCGGGGAGCTGTTTTTT; CDR3: CASSSPGHPTGELFF
J: TRBJ2-3; D: TRBD1; size: many; V: TRBV7-8; DNA: TGTGCCAGCAGCCCCCCTGCAACCGGGACAGGAAGGGTTGATACGCAGTATTTT; CDR3: CASSPPATGTGRVDTQYF
J: TRBJ1-4; D: NA; size: many; V: TRBV2; DNA: TGTGCCAGCAGTGAGAGGGGGGGACATACCGCAACTAATGAAAAACTGTTTTTT; CDR3: CASSERGGHTATNEKLFF
J: TRBJ1-2; D: TRBD1; size: many; V: TRBV12-3/TRBV12-4; DNA: TGTGCCAGCAGCATCACCATTAGGGACAGGGGGGGCTACACCTTC; CDR3: CASSITIRDRGGYTF
J: TRBJ2-7; D: TRBD2; size: many; V: TRBV28; DNA: TGTGCCAGCAGTTTTTCCAGCGGGAGGGCCTACGAGCAGTACTTC; CDR3: CASSFSSGRAYEQYF
J: TRBJ2-1; D: TRBD2; size: few; V: TRBV5-1; DNA: TGCGCCAGCAGCTTGCGGGAGGGCCTGAACAATGAGCAGTTCTTC; CDR3: CASSLREGLNNEQFF
J: TRBJ2-3; D: NA; size: many; V: TRBV12-3/TRBV12-4; DNA: TGTGCCAGCAGTCCGAAGGGAGCGGACACAGATACGCAGTATTTT; CDR3: CASSPKGADTDTQYF
J: TRBJ2-1; D: TRBD2; size: many; V: TRBV28; DNA: TGTGCCAGCAGTCTTACTAGCGGGAGGGGCAATGAGCAGTTCTTC; CDR3: CASSLTSGRGNEQFF
J: TRBJ2-1; D: NA; size: many; V: TRBV6-1; DNA: TGTGCCAGCAGTTCCCGACGTGGTACGGATGAGCAGTTCTTC; CDR3: CASSSRRGTDEQFF
J: TRBJ2-1; D: TRBD2; size: many; V: TRBV5-1; DNA: TGCGCCAGCAGCTTGTATAGCGGGAGAGAAGATGAGCAGTTCTTC; CDR3: CASSLYSGREDEQFF
J: TRBJ2-1; D: NA; size: many; V: TRBV3-1; DNA: TGTGCCAGCAGCCAAGATTTGGGATACAATGAGCAGTTCTTC; CDR3: CASSQDLGYNEQFF
J: TRBJ2-7; D: NA; size: NA; V: TRBV14; DNA: TGTGCCAGCAGCCCAGGAACTTTAAGAACCTACGAGCAGTACTTC; CDR3: CASSPGTLRTYEQYF
J: TRBJ1-2; D: TRBD1; size: many; V: TRBV3-1; DNA: TGTGCCAGCAGCCGGGAGGGGGCGGCTCCCTATGGCTACACCTTC; CDR3: CASSREGAAPYGYTF
J: TRBJ2-5; D: NA; size: NA; V: TRBV30; DNA: TGTGCCTGGAGGAGACAGCGGGCCCCAGTGGGGACCCAGTACTTC; CDR3: CAWRRQRAPVGTQYF
J: TRBJ2-3; D: NA; size: many; V: TRBV5-1; DNA: TGCGCCAGCAGCTTGCAGGTTACTAGCACAGATACGCAGTATTTT; CDR3: CASSLQVTSTDTQYF
J: TRBJ1-4; D: NA; size: NA; V: TRBV6-1; DNA: TGTGCCAGCAAATGGGTTGCAAATGAAAAACTGTTTTTT; CDR3: CASKWVANEKLFF
J: TRBJ1-6; D: TRBD1; size: many; V: TRBV2; DNA: TGTGCCAGCAGTGTCCGGGACAGTGCCGCCGCGTATAATTCACCCCTCCACTTT; CDR3: CASSVRDSAAAYNSPLHF
J: TRBJ2-5; D: NA; size: NA; V: TRBV7-2; DNA: TGTGCCAGCAGCTCCTCCTACAGGGGAGGCGAGACCCAGTACTTC; CDR3: CASSSSYRGGETQYF
J: TRBJ2-3; D: TRBD2; size: many; V: TRBV5-1; DNA: TGCGCCAGCAACCCGGGACTAGCGGTGAGCACAGATACGCAGTATTTT; CDR3: CASNPGLAVSTDTQYF
J: TRBJ1-2; D: NA; size: NA; V: TRBV6-5; DNA: TGTGCCAGCAGTTACTCCCAGCCCTATGGCTACACCTTC; CDR3: CASSYSQPYGYTF
J: TRBJ1-1; D: NA; size: many; V: TRBV2; DNA: TGTGCCAGCAGTGAAGCAGGACGGAACACTGAAGCTTTCTTT; CDR3: CASSEAGRNTEAFF
J: TRBJ2-2; D: TRBD2; size: many; V: TRBV30; DNA: TGTGCCCATCTGGATGAACTAGCGGGGTGGACCGGGGAGCTGTTTTTT; CDR3: CAHLDELAGWTGELFF
J: TRBJ1-5; D: NA; size: many; V: TRBV2; DNA: TGTGCCAGCAGGGGCTACAATAGCAATCAGCCCCAGCATTTT; CDR3: CASRGYNSNQPQHF
J: TRBJ2-3; D: TRBD2; size: once; V: TRBV7-2; DNA: TGTGCCAGCAGCTTAGCGCTACGCGGGAGTGGGGGGGATACGCAGTATTTT; CDR3: CASSLALRGSGGDTQYF
J: TRBJ2-3; D: NA; size: NA; V: TRBV29-1; DNA: TGCAGCGTTGATAGAGATACGCAGTATTTT; CDR3: CSVDRDTQYF
J: TRBJ2-2; D: NA; size: few; V: TRBV6-6; DNA: TGTGCCAGCAGTTACGGCGCGAACACCGGGGAGCTGTTTTTT; CDR3: CASSYGANTGELFF
J: TRBJ2-2; D: NA; size: NA; V: TRBV6-2/TRBV6-3; DNA: TGTGCCAGCAGTTACGGGGGGCCCACCGGGGAGCTGTTTTTT; CDR3: CASSYGGPTGELFF
J: TRBJ1-6; D: NA; size: NA; V: TRBV15; DNA: TGTGCCACCAGCAGAGATCAGGCGGCGCTATCCTATTCACCCCTCCACTTT; CDR3: CATSRDQAALSYSPLHF
J: TRBJ1-5; D: NA; size: many; V: TRBV6-1; DNA: TGTGCCAGCAGAGTCAACAGGGTCAGCAATCAGCCCCAGCATTTT; CDR3: CASRVNRVSNQPQHF
J: TRBJ2-5; D: TRBD2; size: NA; V: TRBV11-2; DNA: TGTGCCAGCAGGTCCACCGGGGGGTTGGAGACCCAGTACTTC; CDR3: CASRSTGGLETQYF
J: TRBJ2-1; D: TRBD2; size: many; V: TRBV10-3; DNA: TGTGCCATCAGTGTTAAGGGACTAGCGTCCTACAATGAGCAGTTCTTC; CDR3: CAISVKGLASYNEQFF
J: TRBJ1-2; D: NA; size: NA; V: TRBV12-3/TRBV12-4; DNA: TGTGCCAGCAGTTTAGCCCTCGGACTACAGGGCCATAACTATGGCTACACCTTC; CDR3: CASSLALGLQGHNYGYTF
J: TRBJ1-6; D: NA; size: NA; V: TRBV6-1; DNA: TGTGCCAGCACCCCAAGTCCACAGGGAAGCTCCTATAATTCACCCCTCCACTTT; CDR3: CASTPSPQGSSYNSPLHF
J: TRBJ1-6; D: NA; size: few; V: TRBV18; DNA: TGTGCCAGCTCACCAAATGGCGGGTTCGGGGGTGACTATTCACCCCTCCACTTT; CDR3: CASSPNGGFGGDYSPLHF
J: TRBJ2-5; D: NA; size: many; V: TRBV3-1; DNA: TGTGCCAGCAGCCAAGAATTCCAGACCCAGTACTTC; CDR3: CASSQEFQTQYF
J: TRBJ1-2; D: NA; size: NA; V: TRBV9; DNA: TGTGCCAGCAGCGTAGGGTCGAGCTTAGCTAACTATGGCTACACCTTC; CDR3: CASSVGSSLANYGYTF
J: TRBJ2-3; D: NA; size: many; V: TRBV11-2; DNA: TGTGCCAGCAGCTTAAGGCGGGGCGCCAGCACAGATACGCAGTATTTT; CDR3: CASSLRRGASTDTQYF
J: TRBJ2-4; D: TRBD2; size: many; V: TRBV30; DNA: TGTGCCTGGAGCCTAGGACTAGCGGGCCGCAAAAACATTCAGTACTTC; CDR3: CAWSLGLAGRKNIQYF
J: TRBJ1-1; D: NA; size: NA; V: TRBV15; DNA: TGTGCCACCAGCAGTGCCGGGGCGATGGTCACTGAAGCTTTCTTT; CDR3: CATSSAGAMVTEAFF
J: TRBJ2-7; D: NA; size: many; V: TRBV3-1; DNA: TGTGCCAGCAGCCAATCGGCACCAGCGAGGGACGAGCAGTACTTC; CDR3: CASSQSAPARDEQYF
J: TRBJ2-1; D: NA; size: few; V: TRBV5-1; DNA: TGCGCCAGCAGCTTGAGTTACCAGCAGGGTAGCTCCTACAATGAGCAGTTCTTC; CDR3: CASSLSYQQGSSYNEQFF
J: TRBJ1-5; D: NA; size: many; V: TRBV12-3/TRBV12-4; DNA: TGTGCCAGCAGTTCCGGAGGTGTTCAGCCCCAGCATTTT; CDR3: CASSSGGVQPQHF
J: TRBJ2-1; D: NA; size: many; V: TRBV7-2; DNA: TGTGCCGCGAAGAGGGGATCCTACAATGAGCAGTTCTTC; CDR3: CAAKRGSYNEQFF
J: TRBJ1-1; D: NA; size: few; V: TRBV25-1; DNA: TGTGCCAGCAGTGGGTCCATAGCGGGGGTCCGGACTGAAGCTTTCTTT; CDR3: CASSGSIAGVRTEAFF
J: TRBJ2-1; D: TRBD2; size: many; V: TRBV11-2; DNA: TGTGCCAGCAGATATAGCGGGAGGGGTGAGCAGTTCTTC; CDR3: CASRYSGRGEQFF
J: TRBJ2-2; D: NA; size: NA; V: TRBV2; DNA: TGTGCCAGCAGTGAAGAACGACAGATCACCGGGGAGCTGTTTTTT; CDR3: CASSEERQITGELFF
J: TRBJ2-1; D: NA; size: NA; V: TRBV7-9; DNA: TGTGCCAGCAGCTTAGGGGAGCAGTTCTTC; CDR3: CASSLGEQFF
J: TRBJ2-2; D: TRBD2; size: many; V: TRBV11-2; DNA: TGTGCCAGCAGCTTAGATGTCAGCGGGGGGCCCACCGGGGAGCTGTTTTTT; CDR3: CASSLDVSGGPTGELFF